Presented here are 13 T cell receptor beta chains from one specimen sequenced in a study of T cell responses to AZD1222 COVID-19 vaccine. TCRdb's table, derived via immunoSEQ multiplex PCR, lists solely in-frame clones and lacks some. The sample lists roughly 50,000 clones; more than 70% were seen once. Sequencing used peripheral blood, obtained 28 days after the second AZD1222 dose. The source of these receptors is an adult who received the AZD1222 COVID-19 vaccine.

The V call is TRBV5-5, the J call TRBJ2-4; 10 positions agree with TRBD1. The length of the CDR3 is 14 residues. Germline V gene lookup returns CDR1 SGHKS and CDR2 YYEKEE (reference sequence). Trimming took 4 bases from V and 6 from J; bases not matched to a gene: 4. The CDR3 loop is CASSLGQGINIQYF. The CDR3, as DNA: TGTGCCAGCAGCCTGGGACAGGGGATAAACATTCAGTACTTC.

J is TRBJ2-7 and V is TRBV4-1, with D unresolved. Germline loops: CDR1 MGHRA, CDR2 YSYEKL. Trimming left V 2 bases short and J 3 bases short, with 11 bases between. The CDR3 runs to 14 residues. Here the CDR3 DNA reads TGCGCCAGCAGCCAACGCATGACCGACTACGAGCAGTACTTC. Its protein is CASSQRMTDYEQYF.

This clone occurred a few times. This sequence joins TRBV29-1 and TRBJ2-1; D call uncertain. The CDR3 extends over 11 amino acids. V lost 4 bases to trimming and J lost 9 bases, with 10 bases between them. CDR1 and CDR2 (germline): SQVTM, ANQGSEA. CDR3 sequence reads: CSVARPSEQFF. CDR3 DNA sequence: TGCAGCGTTGCAAGGCCGTCTGAGCAGTTCTTC.

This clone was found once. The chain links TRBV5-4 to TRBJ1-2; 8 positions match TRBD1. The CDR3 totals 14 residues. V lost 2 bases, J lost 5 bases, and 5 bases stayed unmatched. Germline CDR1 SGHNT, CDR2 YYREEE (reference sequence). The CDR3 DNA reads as TGTGCCAGCAGCTTCCAGGACAGGGAGTATGGCTACACCTTC. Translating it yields CASSFQDREYGYTF.

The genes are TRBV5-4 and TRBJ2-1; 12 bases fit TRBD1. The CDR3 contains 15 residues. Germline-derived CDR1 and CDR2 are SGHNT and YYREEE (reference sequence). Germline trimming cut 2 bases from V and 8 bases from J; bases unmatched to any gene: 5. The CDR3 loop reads CASSFPGQGAYEQFF. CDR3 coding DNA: TGTGCCAGCAGCTTTCCGGGACAGGGGGCCTATGAGCAGTTCTTC.

In DNA form, the CDR3 reads TGCGCCAGCAGTACAGGGGGATCCTCCTACAATGAGCAGTTCTTC. Translated: CASSTGGSSYNEQFF. The chain employs TRBV5-1 and TRBJ2-1; 8 nucleotides line up with TRBD1. CDR3 length equals 15 residues. Germline trimming cut 5 bases from V and 0 bases from J; bases unmatched to any gene: 4. Looked up from germline, CDR1 is SGHRS and CDR2 is YFSETQ.

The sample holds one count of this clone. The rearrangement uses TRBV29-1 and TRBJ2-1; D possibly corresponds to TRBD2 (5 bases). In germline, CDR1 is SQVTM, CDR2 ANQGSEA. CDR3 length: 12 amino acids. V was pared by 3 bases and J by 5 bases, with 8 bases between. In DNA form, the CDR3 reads TGCAGCGTTGACTTGGGAGACAATGAGCAGTTCTTC. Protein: CSVDLGDNEQFF.

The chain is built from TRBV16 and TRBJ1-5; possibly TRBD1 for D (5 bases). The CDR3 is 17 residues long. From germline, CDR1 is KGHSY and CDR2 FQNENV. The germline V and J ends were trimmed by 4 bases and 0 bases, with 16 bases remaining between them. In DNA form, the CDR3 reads TGTGCCAGCAGCCCATGGCCAGGGCCCGCTAGCAATCAGCCCCAGCATTTT. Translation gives CASSPWPGPASNQPQHF.

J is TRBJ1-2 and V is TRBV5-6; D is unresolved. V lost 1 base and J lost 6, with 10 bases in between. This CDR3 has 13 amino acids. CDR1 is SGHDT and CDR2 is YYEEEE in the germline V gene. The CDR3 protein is CASSLYGEDGYTF. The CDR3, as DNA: TGTGCCAGCAGCTTGTACGGGGAAGATGGCTACACCTTC.

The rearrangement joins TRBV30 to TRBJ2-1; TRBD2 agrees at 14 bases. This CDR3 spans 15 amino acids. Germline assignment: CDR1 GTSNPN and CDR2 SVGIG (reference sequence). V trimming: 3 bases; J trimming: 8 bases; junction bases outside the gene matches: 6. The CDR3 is CAWSLTSGRVDEQFF. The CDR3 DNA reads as TGTGCCTGGAGCCTGACTAGCGGGAGGGTGGATGAGCAGTTCTTC.

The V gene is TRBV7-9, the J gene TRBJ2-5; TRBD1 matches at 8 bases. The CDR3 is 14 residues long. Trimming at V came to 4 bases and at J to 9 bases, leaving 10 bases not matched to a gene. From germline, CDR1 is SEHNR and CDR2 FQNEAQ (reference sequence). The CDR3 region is CASSSGTGGVAQYF. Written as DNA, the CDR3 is TGTGCCAGCAGCTCCGGGACAGGCGGAGTGGCCCAGTACTTC.

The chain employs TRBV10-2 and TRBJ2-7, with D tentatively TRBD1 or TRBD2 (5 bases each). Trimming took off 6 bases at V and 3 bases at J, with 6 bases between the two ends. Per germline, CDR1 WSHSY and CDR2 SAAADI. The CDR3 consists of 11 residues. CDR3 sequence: CASRRGYEQYF. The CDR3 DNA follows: TGCGCCAGCAGGAGGGGCTACGAGCAGTACTTC.

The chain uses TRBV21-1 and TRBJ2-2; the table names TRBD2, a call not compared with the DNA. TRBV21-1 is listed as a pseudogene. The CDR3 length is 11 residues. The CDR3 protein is CAWRGRFTLFF. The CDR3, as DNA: TGTGCCTGGCGGGGGAGATTTACGCTGTTTTTT.